This T cell receptor beta chain came from a study of T cell repertoires in cytomegalovirus infection. Study details: CMV epitopes used comprised recently identified HLA-C-restricted ones and well-studied HLA-B-restricted ones. From public TCR beta signatures came an indication of both CMV infection and matching HLA type. Study outcomes and limitations: The study identified carriers of CMV plus the relevant HLA from cumulative public TCR beta family frequency. Ex vivo, HLA-C-restricted CMV-specific TCR beta clonotypes prevailed over the rest of the response.

This clonotype was seen many times. The antigen remains undetermined. V lost 5 bases and J lost 0; bases outside the gene matches: 11. Germline V gene data show CDR1 as SGHVS and CDR2 as FQNEAQ. CDR3 size: 17 residues. Each CDR3 protein gets one entry after TCRdb re-called the reads with MiXCR. The sample has fewer than 950,000 distinct CDR3 sequences; over 25% are singletons. The material was cultured CD8+ T cells from PBMCs, obtained from culture after CMV antigen stimulation. The sequence was collected from a human donor in good health (CMV status not recorded). Some clones in this sample may be carry-over from other donors' samples. This chain uses TRBV7-8 with TRBJ1-1; the match to TRBD1 covers 8 bases. Here the CDR3 DNA reads TGTGCCAGCAGCCCCGGACAGGGATTTACCATGAACACTGAAGCTTTCTTT. Amino acid sequence: CASSPGQGFTMNTEAFF.